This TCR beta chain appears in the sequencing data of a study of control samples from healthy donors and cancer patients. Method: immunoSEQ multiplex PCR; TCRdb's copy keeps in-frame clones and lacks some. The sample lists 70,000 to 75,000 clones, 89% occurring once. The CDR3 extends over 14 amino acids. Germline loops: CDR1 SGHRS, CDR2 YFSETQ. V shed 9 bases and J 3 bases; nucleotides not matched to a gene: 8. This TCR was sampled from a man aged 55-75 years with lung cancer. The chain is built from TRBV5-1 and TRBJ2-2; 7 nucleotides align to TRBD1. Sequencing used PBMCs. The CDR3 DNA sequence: TGCGCCATCAGACAGGGTAGAGACACCGGGGAGCTGTTTTTT. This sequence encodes CAIRQGRDTGELFF.